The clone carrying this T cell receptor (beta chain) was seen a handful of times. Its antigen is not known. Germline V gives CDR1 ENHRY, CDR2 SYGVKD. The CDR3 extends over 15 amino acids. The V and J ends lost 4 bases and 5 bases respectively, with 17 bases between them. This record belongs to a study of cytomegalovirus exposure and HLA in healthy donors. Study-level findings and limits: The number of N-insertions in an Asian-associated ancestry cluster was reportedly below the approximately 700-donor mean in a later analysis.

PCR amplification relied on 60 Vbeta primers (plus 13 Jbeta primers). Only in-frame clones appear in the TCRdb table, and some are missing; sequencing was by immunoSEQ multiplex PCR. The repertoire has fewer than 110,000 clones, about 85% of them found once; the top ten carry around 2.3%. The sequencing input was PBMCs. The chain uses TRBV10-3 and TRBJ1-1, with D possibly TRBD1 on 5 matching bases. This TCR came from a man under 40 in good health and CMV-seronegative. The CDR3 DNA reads TGTGCCATCAGTGGGGGAGGGGTTATAGGGACTGAAGCTTTCTTT. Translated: CAISGGGVIGTEAFF.